The entry below gives a single T cell receptor beta chain sequence along with its context. Seattle's enrolled individuals joined amid active infection and were then monitored longitudinally. Authors' analysis steps: Reference gene primer amplification in the assay estimated nucleated cell counts. The data were produced by immunoSEQ multiplex PCR, yet TCRdb's version contains in-frame clones alone and is incomplete. V, J and clone size were drawn from that table, and D and trimming were deduced from the DNA. Altogether some 360,000 clones are present, around 87% being singletons, with the ten largest covering 2.3%. The data are from a study of blood T cell repertoires in COVID-19. In the study overall: Material from acute and convalescent COVID-19 was sourced from the United States, Italy and Spain. T cells, B-cell-depleted T cells, or PBMCs provided the cDNA or gDNA that served as material.

The V segment lost 4 bases and the J segment 3 bases; nucleotides outside the gene matches: 8. The CDR3 consists of 15 residues. The germline V gene has CDR1 SGDLS and CDR2 YYNGEE. The sample was peripheral blood. This chain joins TRBV9 and TRBJ2-3; 7 bases align to TRBD1. This TCR came from a woman in her sixties with COVID-19, enrolled during active disease. The CDR3 region is CASSTRQGRTDTQYF. The CDR3 DNA follows: TGTGCCAGCAGCACCCGACAGGGAAGGACAGATACGCAGTATTTT.